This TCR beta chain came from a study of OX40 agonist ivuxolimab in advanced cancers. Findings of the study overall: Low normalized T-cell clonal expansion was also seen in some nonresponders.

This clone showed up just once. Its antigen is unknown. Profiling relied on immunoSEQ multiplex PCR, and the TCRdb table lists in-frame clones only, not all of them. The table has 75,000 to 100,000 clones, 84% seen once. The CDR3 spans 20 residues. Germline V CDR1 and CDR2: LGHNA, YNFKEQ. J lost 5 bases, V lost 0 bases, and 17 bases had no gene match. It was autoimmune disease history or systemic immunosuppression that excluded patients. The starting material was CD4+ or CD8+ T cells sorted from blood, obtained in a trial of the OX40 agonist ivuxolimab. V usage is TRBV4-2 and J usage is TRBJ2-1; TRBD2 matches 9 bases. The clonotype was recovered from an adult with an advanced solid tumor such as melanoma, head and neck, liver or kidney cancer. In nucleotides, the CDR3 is TGTGCCAGCAGCCAAGACCCGGTTCTAGCGGGATTTGAGGGGAACAATGAGCAGTTCTTC. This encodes CASSQDPVLAGFEGNNEQFF.